This T cell receptor beta chain was sequenced in a study of T-cell reconstitution after alpha-beta-depleted transplantation in children. Unique molecular identifiers were built into the TCRbeta library. Each CDR3 protein is one row after TCRdb ran MiXCR on the PCR reads. The data show about 610,000 distinct CDR3 sequences, roughly 10% seen once. There are 16 residues in the CDR3. The germline V gene has CDR1 MNHEY and CDR2 SVGAGI. Trimming cost V 0 bases and J 0 bases; bases outside gene matches: 4. This sample comprised PBMCs from the stem cell graft donor, obtained from the stem cell graft. J is TRBJ1-1 and V is TRBV6-5; 7 nucleotides match TRBD1. This receptor was taken from a human donor who donated a stem cell graft to a child with acute myeloid leukemia. CDR3 DNA sequence: TGTGCCAGCAGTTACTCAGGGGGCGGGCTGAACACTGAAGCTTTCTTT. Translating gives CASSYSGGGLNTEAFF.